This T cell receptor (beta chain) was recovered during a study of post-analysis software for immune sequencing data. Study as a whole: Relapsing-remitting, secondary progressive and progressive-relapsing forms of multiple sclerosis all featured among disease courses.

Study observations and caveats: About five TRBV segments were more frequent in patients than controls; TRBV5-6, TRBV5-1 and TRBV20-1 belonged to this group. Same-batch preparations were strongly co-clustered by F measure. Compared against controls, patients with multiple sclerosis displayed significantly lower normalized Chao1 diversity.

CDR3 length: 15 amino acids. Germline V CDR1 and CDR2: MNHNY, SVGAGI (reference sequence). Libraries were made from TCR beta cDNA, and they carried unique molecular identifiers. The source material, about 0.9 to 11 million T cells, gave rise to 400,000 to 550,000 cDNA molecules. MiXCR was run by TCRdb on the PCR reads, yielding one entry per CDR3 protein. The top ten hold around 3.7% of the sample, which has about 200,000 distinct CDR3 sequences, 29% seen once. In regard to this clonotype: Its antigen remains unknown. This may stem from a read error, because a much larger clone lies one nucleotide away.

This chain uses TRBV6-6 with TRBJ1-2; D is perhaps TRBD1 (6 bases). This sequence originates from a girl aged 2-17 years with multiple sclerosis. Sequencing used blood. The CDR3 nucleotides read TGTGCCAGCAGTTACTCGAGCAAGGGGGGAGATGGCTACGCCTTC. Translated: CASSYSSKGGDGYAF.